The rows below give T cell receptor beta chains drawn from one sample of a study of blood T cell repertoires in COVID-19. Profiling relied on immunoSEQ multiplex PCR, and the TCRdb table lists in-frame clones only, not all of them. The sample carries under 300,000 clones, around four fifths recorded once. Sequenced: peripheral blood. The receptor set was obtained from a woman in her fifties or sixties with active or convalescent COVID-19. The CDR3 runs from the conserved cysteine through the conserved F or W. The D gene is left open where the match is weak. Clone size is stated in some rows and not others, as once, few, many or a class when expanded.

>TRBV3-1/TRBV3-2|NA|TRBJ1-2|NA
CASSPGQIANYGYTF
TGTGCCAGCAGCCCCGGACAGATTGCTAACTATGGCTACACCTTC
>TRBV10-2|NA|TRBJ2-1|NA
CASSPAGAGYNEQFF
TGCGCCAGCAGTCCCGCGGGGGCCGGCTACAATGAGCAGTTCTTC
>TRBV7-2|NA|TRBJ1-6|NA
CASSLGTVGSPLHF
TGTGCCAGCAGCTTAGGGACAGTAGGGTCACCCCTCCACTTT
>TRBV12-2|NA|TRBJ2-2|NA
CASRLEPGPGDTGELFF
TGTGCAAGTCGCTTAGAACCCGGGCCAGGGGACACCGGGGAGCTGTTTTTT
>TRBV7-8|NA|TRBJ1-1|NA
CASSLGAANTEAFF
TGTGCCAGCAGCTTAGGGGCAGCGAACACTGAAGCTTTCTTT
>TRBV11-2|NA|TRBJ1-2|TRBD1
CASSHRDRGIVDGYTF
TGTGCCAGCAGCCACCGGGACAGGGGTATTGTAGATGGCTACACCTTC
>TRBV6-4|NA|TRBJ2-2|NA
CASSPRGGANTGELFF
TGTGCCAGCAGTCCCCGGGGAGGCGCGAACACCGGGGAGCTGTTTTTT
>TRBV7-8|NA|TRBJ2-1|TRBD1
CASSFGQGYNEQFF
TGTGCCAGCAGCTTTGGACAGGGCTACAATGAGCAGTTCTTC
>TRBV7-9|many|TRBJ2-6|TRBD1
CASSSLDRWLDGANVLTF
TGTGCCAGCAGCTCCCTGGACAGGTGGTTGGATGGGGCCAACGTCCTGACTTTC
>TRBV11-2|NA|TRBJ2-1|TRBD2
CASSLDGRAHNEQFF
TGTGCCAGCAGCTTAGACGGGAGGGCTCATAATGAGCAGTTCTTC
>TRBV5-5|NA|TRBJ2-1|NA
CASSLATGEMGEQFF
TGTGCCAGCAGCTTGGCGACAGGCGAGATGGGTGAGCAGTTCTTC
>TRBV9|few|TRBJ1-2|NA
CASSVEPTGLHYGYTF
TGTGCCAGCAGCGTTGAACCGACAGGACTCCACTATGGCTACACCTTC
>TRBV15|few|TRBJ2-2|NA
CATKRTDPFTGELFF
TGTGCCACCAAACGGACAGACCCGTTCACCGGGGAGCTGTTTTTT
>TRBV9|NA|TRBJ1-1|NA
CASSEQQETGAEAFF
TGTGCCAGCAGCGAACAACAGGAAACGGGGGCTGAAGCTTTCTTT
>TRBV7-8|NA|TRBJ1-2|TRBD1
CASSLADRGAYGYTF
TGTGCCAGCAGCTTAGCCGACAGGGGGGCCTATGGCTACACCTTC
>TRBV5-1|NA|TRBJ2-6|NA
CACGADRGSSGANVLTF
TGCGCCTGTGGGGCCGACAGAGGATCCTCTGGGGCCAACGTCCTGACTTTC
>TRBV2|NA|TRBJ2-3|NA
CASSEARHSTDTQYF
TGTGCCAGCAGTGAAGCCAGACATAGCACAGATACGCAGTATTTT
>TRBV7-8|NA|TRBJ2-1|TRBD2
CASSLAPSGIKNEQFF
TGTGCCAGCAGCTTAGCGCCTAGCGGGATTAAAAATGAGCAGTTCTTC
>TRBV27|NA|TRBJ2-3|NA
CASRGGLHTDTQYF
TGTGCCAGCAGGGGGGGTCTCCACACAGATACGCAGTATTTT
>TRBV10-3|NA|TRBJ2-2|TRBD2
CAISESPLAGANTGELFF
TGTGCCATCAGTGAGTCGCCCCTAGCGGGGGCGAACACCGGGGAGCTGTTTTTT
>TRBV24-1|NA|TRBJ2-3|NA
CATSDERAPDTQYF
TGTGCCACCAGTGATGAGCGCGCCCCAGATACGCAGTATTTT
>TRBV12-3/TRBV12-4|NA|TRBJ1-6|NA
CASSREGSPLHF
TGTGCCAGCAGCCGGGAGGGTTCACCCCTCCACTTT
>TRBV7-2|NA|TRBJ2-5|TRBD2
CASSLAVLLAGETQYF
TGTGCCAGCAGCTTAGCGGTGCTTCTAGCGGGAGAGACCCAGTACTTC
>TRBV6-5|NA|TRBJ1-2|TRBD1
CASRKPGQGYGYTF
TGTGCCAGCAGGAAACCGGGACAGGGCTATGGCTACACCTTC
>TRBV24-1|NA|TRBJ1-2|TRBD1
CATSDRTGIYGYTF
TGTGCCACCAGTGACCGGACAGGGATCTATGGCTACACCTTC
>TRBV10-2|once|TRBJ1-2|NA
CASSDPGTNYGYTF
TGCGCCAGCAGTGACCCGGGAACCAACTATGGCTACACCTTC
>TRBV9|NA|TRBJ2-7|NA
CASSVSGGNYEQYF
TGTGCCAGCAGCGTATCTGGAGGGAACTACGAGCAGTACTTC
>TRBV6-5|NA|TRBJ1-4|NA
CASLQPTTNEKLFF
TGTGCCAGCTTACAGCCTACAACTAATGAAAAACTGTTTTTT
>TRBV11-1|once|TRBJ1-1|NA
CASSTTVDTEAFF
TGTGCCAGCAGCACCACAGTGGACACTGAAGCTTTCTTT
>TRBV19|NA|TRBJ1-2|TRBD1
CASSIARDSVYTF
TGTGCCAGTAGTATAGCCCGGGACAGCGTCTACACCTTC
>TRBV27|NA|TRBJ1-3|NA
CASSPSRNGNTIYF
TGTGCCAGCAGTCCGTCCAGAAATGGAAACACCATATATTTT
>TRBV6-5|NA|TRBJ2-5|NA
CASSQRGIQETQYF
TGTGCCAGCAGTCAACGGGGGATTCAAGAGACCCAGTACTTC
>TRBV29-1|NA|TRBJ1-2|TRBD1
CSVQTGLGYTF
TGCAGCGTCCAGACAGGGTTAGGCTACACCTTC
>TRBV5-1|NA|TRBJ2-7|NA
CASSTMNSYEQYF
TGCGCCAGCAGCACGATGAACAGCTACGAGCAGTACTTC